These 14 T cell receptor beta chains were sequenced from one sample in a study of Ad26.COV2.S vaccination and SARS-CoV-2 variants. Stated treatment: over 15 received Ad26.COV2.S at low or high dose, single or two shots; about 5 received placebo; per-sample allocation not given. The samples date from day 63 after the first vaccine or placebo injection. Using immunoSEQ multiplex PCR, the repertoire was profiled, and TCRdb retains in-frame clones only, with some absent. The profile covers some 420,000 clones, with approximately 87% appearing a single time and 3.6% taken by the ten largest. The sequencing used peripheral blood, collected in a trial of Ad26.COV2.S vaccine versus placebo. The receptors stem from a person aged 18-65 years who received the Ad26.COV2.S COVID-19 vaccine or a placebo.

Points on this clone: One base separates it from a far larger clone, so it is likely a read error. The V call is TRBV7-2, the J call TRBJ2-7; D is unclear. Germline V lookup: CDR1 SGHTA, CDR2 FQGNSA. The V end lost 2 bases, the J end lost 2 bases, and 1 base lay between the germline ends. The CDR3 has 11 residues. In nucleotides, the CDR3 is TGTGCCAGCAGCTTAACCTACGAGCAGTACTTC. It yields the protein CASSLTYEQYF.

This clone appeared once. V gene TRBV9 combines with J gene TRBJ2-7; 11 nucleotides agree with TRBD1. V lost 2 bases to trimming and J lost 3 bases; unmatched junction nucleotides: 7. Germline CDR1 SGDLS, CDR2 YYNGEE. The CDR3 spans 16 residues. CDR3 DNA: TGTGCCAGCAGCGTGCAACCGGGACAGGGGGTCTACGAGCAGTACTTC. Protein sequence: CASSVQPGQGVYEQYF.

This rearrangement joins TRBV6-5 to TRBJ2-7, with TRBD1 matching 9 bases. This CDR3 comprises 14 residues. J lost 7 bases, V lost 7 bases, and 11 bases had no gene match. Germline CDR1 reads MNHEY; CDR2 reads SVGAGI. The DNA for the CDR3 is TGTGCCAGCAACGGACAGGGGCCGGAGGAGGAGCAGTACTTC. Translated, it gives CASNGQGPEEEQYF.

The chain recombines TRBV5-5 with TRBJ1-6, with TRBD1 identical over 7 bases. The germline V gene encodes CDR1 SGHKS and CDR2 YYEKEE (reference sequence). The CDR3 contains 15 residues. With V trimmed by 7 bases and J by 7 bases, 11 bases remained unmatched. CDR3 sequence: CASSPTGMENSPLHF. For the CDR3, the DNA is TGTGCCAGCTCCCCGACAGGGATGGAGAATTCACCCCTCCACTTT.

The J gene is TRBJ1-5, the V gene TRBV6-5, with D maybe TRBD1 (5 bases). There are 15 residues in the CDR3. Trimming shortened V by 6 bases and J by 2 bases, and 14 bases separated the two germline ends. CDR1 and CDR2 (germline): MNHEY, SVGAGI. CDR3 sequence (DNA): TGTGCCAGCAGCCCGCGACAGCTCGGCAATCAGCCCCAGCATTTT. Translating it yields CASSPRQLGNQPQHF.

The chain combines TRBV3-1 (or the pseudogene TRBV3-2) with TRBJ2-4, with 7 bases aligning to TRBD1. J lost 0 bases, V lost 0 bases, and 11 bases had no gene match. This CDR3 has 19 amino acids. Germline V lookup: CDR1 LGHDT, CDR2 YNNKEL (reference sequence). The CDR3 DNA sequence: TGTGCCAGCAGCCAAGATGTTTCAGGGGGACGTCTAGCCAAAAACATTCAGTACTTC. This codes for CASSQDVSGGRLAKNIQYF.

The CDR3 is CARTGSRIGPYNSPLHF. The DNA of the CDR3 is TGTGCCCGTACGGGGTCCAGGATAGGACCCTATAATTCACCCCTCCACTTT. This chain connects TRBV9 to TRBJ1-6; no clear D. Trimming pared 10 bases from V and 2 bases from J, leaving 22 bases between. The CDR3 totals 17 residues. Germline CDR1 and CDR2: SGDLS and YYNGEE.

The gene calls are TRBV7-9 and TRBJ1-6, with unresolved D. Germline V gives CDR1 SEHNR, CDR2 FQNEAQ (reference sequence). The V end lost 0 bases, the J end lost 8 bases, and 11 bases lay between the germline ends. This CDR3 has 15 residues. The CDR3 here is CASSLAQDGDSPLHF. The CDR3 nucleotides are TGTGCCAGCAGCTTAGCGCAGGACGGGGATTCACCCCTCCACTTT. Full variable domain (rest looked up from reference TRBV7-9 and TRBJ1-6): DTGVSQNPRHKITKRGQNVTFRCDPISEHNRLYWYRQTLGQGPEFLTYFQNEAQLEKSRLLSDRFSAERPKGSFSTLEIQRTEQGDSAMYLCASSLAQDGDSPLHFGNGTRLTVT.

This rearrangement joins TRBV14 to TRBJ2-5; unclear D gene. V was shortened by 3 bases and J by 1 base, with 3 bases between the two germline ends. The CDR3 is 12 amino acids. Germline V gene lookup returns CDR1 SGHDN and CDR2 FVKESK. In DNA form, the CDR3 reads TGTGCCAGCAGCCAGACCCAAGAGACCCAGTACTTC. Its translation: CASSQTQETQYF.

This chain uses TRBV6-6 with TRBJ2-3; D may be TRBD2 (7 bases). The V gene lost 2 bases and the J gene lost 2 bases, with 8 bases spanning the gap. This CDR3 has 14 amino acids. CDR1 and CDR2 (germline): MNHNY, SVGAGI (reference sequence). The CDR3: CASSYAGATDTQYF. The CDR3 DNA reads as TGTGCCAGCAGTTACGCGGGGGCCACAGATACGCAGTATTTT.

This rearrangement joins TRBV6-5 to TRBJ2-3; D call uncertain. The length of the CDR3 is 12 residues. Trimming left V 7 bases short and J 2 bases short, with 7 bases between. Germline assignment: CDR1 MNHEY and CDR2 SVGAGI. The CDR3 region is CASTFSTDTQYF. CDR3 bases: TGTGCCAGCACCTTCTCCACAGATACGCAGTATTTT.

CDR3 nucleotide sequence: TGCGCCAGCAGCCAAGTTTCACCGGGGGTCTATAATTCACCCCTCCACTTT. It is translated as CASSQVSPGVYNSPLHF. The genes are TRBV4-3 and TRBJ1-6, with D possibly being TRBD1 (5 bases). The length of the CDR3 is 17 residues. Germline-derived CDR1 and CDR2 are LGHNA and YSLEER. V lost 1 base and J lost 3, with 13 bases in between.

The chain combines TRBV6-4 with TRBJ2-2; TRBD2 matches 7 bases. Germline values: CDR1 MRHNA, CDR2 SNTAGT. The CDR3 is 15 residues long. Trimming took 4 bases from V and 3 from J; bases not matched to a gene: 5. As DNA, the CDR3 is TGTGCCAGCAGTGTGGTCGCGGGGGACACCGGGGAGCTGTTTTTT. Translated, it gives CASSVVAGDTGELFF.

A remark on this clone: The germline gene is not matched at one end of the junction; a read error may be the cause. V usage is TRBV6-1 and J usage is TRBJ1-6; possibly TRBD1 for D (5 bases). The CDR3 is made up of 14 amino acids. Looked up from germline, CDR1 is MNHNS and CDR2 is SASEGT. This CDR3 reads CASREGVPNSPLHF. In DNA, the CDR3 is TGTGCCAGCAGGGAAGGGGTGCCGAATTCACCCCTCCACTTT.